What follows are 16 T cell receptor beta chains derived from one specimen sequenced in a study of blood T cell repertoires in COVID-19. Libraries were prepared by immunoSEQ multiplex PCR; TCRdb keeps only in-frame clonotypes and omits some of them. The repertoire holds some 75,000 clones, roughly 90% seen once, with 0.55% to 0.75% in the top ten. The sequenced sample consisted of peripheral blood. Source of these receptors: a man aged 60 to 69 with acute or convalescent COVID-19.

The rearrangement links TRBV6-5 to TRBJ1-4; TRBD1 matches at 11 bases. Germline CDR1 MNHEY, CDR2 SVGAGI. Losses at the gene ends were 6 bases for V and 5 bases for J; bases not matched to a gene: 5. The CDR3 spans 15 residues. In nucleotides, the CDR3 is TGTGCCAGCAGGGACAGGGGGCGAGGAAATGAAAAACTGTTTTTT. The encoded protein is CASRDRGRGNEKLFF.

The chain uses TRBV11-3 and TRBJ2-7; TRBD2 matches 7 bases. Germline lookup yields CDR1 SGHNT and CDR2 YENEEA. V shed 4 bases, J shed 0 bases, and the junction held 6 bases outside the gene matches. CDR3 length: 15 residues. In DNA, the CDR3 is TGTGCCAGCAGCTCGGAGGCTAGCGGCTCCTACGAGCAGTACTTC. Its protein is CASSSEASGSYEQYF.

The J gene is TRBJ2-5, the V gene TRBV19; D perhaps matches TRBD1 (6 bases). Trimming stripped 2 bases from V and 2 bases from J, with 15 bases between. From germline, CDR1 is LNHDA and CDR2 SQIVND (reference sequence). This CDR3 is built from 16 residues. The CDR3 is CASSITRTARQETQYF. The CDR3 DNA sequence: TGTGCCAGTAGTATAACTAGGACAGCACGGCAAGAGACCCAGTACTTC.

The CDR3 nucleotides read TGTGCCAGCAGCAAACCGCTACTGTACAATGAGCAGTTCTTC. Protein: CASSKPLLYNEQFF. The rearrangement uses TRBV21-1 and TRBJ2-1; TRBD2, as called in the table, went unchecked against the DNA. TRBV21-1 is described as a pseudogene. The CDR3 extends over 14 amino acids.

This clone was seen just once. V and J are TRBV5-4 and TRBJ2-5; a weak D match, TRBD2 (7 bases). There are 13 residues in the CDR3. Germline V gene sequence: CDR1 SGHNT, CDR2 YYREEE (reference sequence). Between the trimmed V and J ends, which lost 6 bases and 10 bases, there was a span of 19 bases. The CDR3 protein is CASTKWGGSIQYF. In DNA form, the CDR3 reads TGTGCCAGCACCAAATGGGGGGGCTCGATCCAGTACTTC.

V usage is TRBV7-2 and J usage is TRBJ1-2; D is possibly TRBD1 (5 bases). V shed 1 base and J shed 4 bases, with 10 bases lying between them. CDR3 size: 14 residues. The germline CDR1 and CDR2 sequences are SGHTA and FQGNSA. For the CDR3, the DNA is TGTGCCAGCAGCTTAGGTTCAGGGCCCTATGGCTACACCTTC. It is translated as CASSLGSGPYGYTF.

This clone is termed medium-sized. V and J are TRBV27 and TRBJ2-7; D is unresolved. This CDR3 region has 13 residues. Germline V CDR1 and CDR2: MNHEY, SMNVEV (reference sequence). Trimming cost V 6 bases and J 6 bases, with 15 bases left between them. The CDR3 loop reads CASSYGYGLEQYF. CDR3 nucleotides: TGTGCCAGCAGCTACGGGTATGGCCTCGAGCAGTACTTC.

V usage is TRBV6-6 and J usage is TRBJ1-1; D unresolved. Germline CDR1 MNHNY, CDR2 SVGAGI (reference sequence). V lost 4 bases and J 1 base, leaving 10 bases between the germline ends. This CDR3 contains 14 residues. The CDR3 sequence is CASSSVAQNTEAFF. The CDR3 DNA is TGTGCCAGCAGTTCGGTAGCCCAGAACACTGAAGCTTTCTTT.

CDR3 DNA: TGTGCCAGCAGCTTAGTGACAGGGAACACAGATACGCAGTATTTT. Translation gives CASSLVTGNTDTQYF. The V call is TRBV7-9, the J call TRBJ2-3; 7 bases are shared with TRBD1. The CDR3 loop spans 15 amino acids. Germline lookup yields CDR1 SEHNR and CDR2 FQNEAQ (reference sequence). Unmatched junction bases numbered 3, after V lost 1 base and J lost 2 bases.

The chain couples TRBV7-9 to TRBJ1-2; TRBD1 matches 7 bases. CDR3 size: 16 residues. V was pared by 1 base and J by 0 bases, with 5 bases of the junction left unmatched. Germline CDR1 is SEHNR and CDR2 is FQNEAQ (reference sequence). This CDR3 reads CASSLDWQGANYGYTF. The CDR3 nucleotides are TGTGCCAGCAGCTTAGACTGGCAGGGGGCTAACTATGGCTACACCTTC.

V usage is TRBV7-9 and J usage is TRBJ1-2; 8 nucleotides agree with TRBD1. The CDR3 runs to 13 residues. The ends lost 5 bases at V and 4 bases at J; junction bases unmatched: 3. CDR1 is SEHNR, CDR2 FQNEAQ, per germline (reference sequence). The CDR3 is CASSPDRAYGYTF. For the CDR3, the DNA is TGTGCCAGCAGCCCGGACAGGGCCTATGGCTACACCTTC.

This chain uses TRBV27 with TRBJ1-2; D possibly corresponds to TRBD1 (5 bases). The CDR3 is made up of 15 amino acids. Per the germline V gene, CDR1 is MNHEY and CDR2 is SMNVEV (reference sequence). V was trimmed by 2 bases and J by 4 bases, leaving 14 bases between them. In DNA form, the CDR3 reads TGTGCCAGCAGTTTAGTCGGAGGGGACCTCTATGGCTACACCTTC. This codes for CASSLVGGDLYGYTF.

The V call is TRBV2, the J call TRBJ2-4; D may be TRBD2 (6 bases). The CDR3 is 15 residues long. Germline V gene sequence: CDR1 SNHLY, CDR2 FYNNEI. The V and J ends lost 4 bases and 1 base respectively, with 11 bases between them. CDR3 amino acids: CASSVERVAKNIQYF. CDR3 sequence (DNA): TGTGCCAGCAGTGTTGAGCGGGTGGCCAAAAACATTCAGTACTTC. Supplemented by reference TRBV2 and TRBJ2-4, the full variable domain reads EPEVTQTPSHQVTQMGQEVILRCVPISNHLYFYWYRQILGQKVEFLVSFYNNEISEKSEIFDDQFSVERPDGSNFTLKIRSTKLEDSAMYFCASSVERVAKNIQYFGAGTRLSVL.

The chain uses TRBV7-9 and TRBJ2-3; D gene unclear. V lost 6 bases, J lost 6 bases, and 7 bases lay in between. Germline V gene lookup returns CDR1 SEHNR and CDR2 FQNEAQ (reference sequence). This CDR3 is built from 11 residues. The CDR3 DNA reads as TGTGCCAGCAGTGGGCTGGATACGCAGTATTTT. This sequence encodes CASSGLDTQYF.

The gene calls are TRBV4-2 and TRBJ2-1; unclear D gene. V lost 5 bases, J lost 7 bases, and 12 bases lay in between. The germline V gene has CDR1 LGHNA and CDR2 YNFKEQ. This CDR3 region has 13 residues. CDR3: CASSVSSENEQFF. CDR3 sequence (DNA): TGTGCCAGCAGCGTGTCTTCAGAAAATGAGCAGTTCTTC.

The chain joins TRBV29-1 to TRBJ2-7; D is unresolved. The V gene's germline CDR1 is SQVTM and CDR2 ANQGSEA. Trimming stripped 1 base from V and 5 bases from J, with 18 bases between. This CDR3 has 15 amino acids. The CDR3 sequence: CSVEVKTPFVDEQYF. In DNA form, the CDR3 reads TGCAGCGTTGAAGTTAAGACACCTTTTGTCGACGAGCAGTACTTC.